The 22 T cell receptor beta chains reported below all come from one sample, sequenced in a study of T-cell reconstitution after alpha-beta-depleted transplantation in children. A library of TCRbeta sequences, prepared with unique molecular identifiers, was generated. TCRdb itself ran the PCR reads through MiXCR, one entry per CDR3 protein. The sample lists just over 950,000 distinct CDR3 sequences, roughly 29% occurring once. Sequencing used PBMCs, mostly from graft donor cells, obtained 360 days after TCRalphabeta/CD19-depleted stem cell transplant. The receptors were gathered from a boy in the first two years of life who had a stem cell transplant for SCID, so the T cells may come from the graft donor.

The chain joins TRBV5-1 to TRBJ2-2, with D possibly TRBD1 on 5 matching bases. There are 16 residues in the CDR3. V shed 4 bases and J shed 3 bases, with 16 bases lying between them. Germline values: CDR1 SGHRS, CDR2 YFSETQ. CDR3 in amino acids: CASSIQSGLDTGELFF. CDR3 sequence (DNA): TGCGCCAGCAGCATTCAATCAGGGTTAGACACCGGGGAGCTGTTTTTT.

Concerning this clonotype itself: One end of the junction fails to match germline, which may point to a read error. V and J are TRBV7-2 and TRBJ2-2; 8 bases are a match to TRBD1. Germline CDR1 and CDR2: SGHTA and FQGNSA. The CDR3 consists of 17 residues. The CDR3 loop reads CASSFQGRGRNTGELFF. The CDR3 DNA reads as TGTGCCAGCAGCTTTCAGGGCAGGGGGCGAAACACCGGGGAGCTTTTTTTT.

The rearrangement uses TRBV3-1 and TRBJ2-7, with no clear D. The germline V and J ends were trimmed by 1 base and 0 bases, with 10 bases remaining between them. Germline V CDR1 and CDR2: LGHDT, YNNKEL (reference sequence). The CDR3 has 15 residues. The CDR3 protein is CASSQVGVLSYEQYF. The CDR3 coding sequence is TGTGCCAGCAGCCAAGTTGGGGTCCTCTCCTACGAGCAGTACTTC.

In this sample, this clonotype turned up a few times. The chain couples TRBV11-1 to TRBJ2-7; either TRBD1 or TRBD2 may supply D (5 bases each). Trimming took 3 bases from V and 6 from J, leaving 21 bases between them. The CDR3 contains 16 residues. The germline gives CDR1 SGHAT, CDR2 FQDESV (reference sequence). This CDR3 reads CASSFGAIWSSGEQYF. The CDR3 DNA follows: TGTGCCAGCAGCTTCGGGGCCATTTGGTCATCGGGCGAGCAGTACTTC.

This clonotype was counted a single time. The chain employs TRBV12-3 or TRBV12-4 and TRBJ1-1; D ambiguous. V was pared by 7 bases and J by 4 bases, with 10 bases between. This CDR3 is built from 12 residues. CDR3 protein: CASNVEGTEAFF. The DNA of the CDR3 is TGTGCCAGCAACGTAGAGGGCACTGAAGCTTTCTTT.

In nucleotides, the CDR3 is TGTGCCAGCAGTCACGACGGGGGGCGGGAGCAGTTCTTC. It codes for CASSHDGGREQFF. V is TRBV12-3 or TRBV12-4 and J is TRBJ2-1, with a possible D match to TRBD2 (7 bases). The V gene lost 5 bases and the J gene lost 10 bases, with 15 bases spanning the gap. The CDR3 totals 13 residues.

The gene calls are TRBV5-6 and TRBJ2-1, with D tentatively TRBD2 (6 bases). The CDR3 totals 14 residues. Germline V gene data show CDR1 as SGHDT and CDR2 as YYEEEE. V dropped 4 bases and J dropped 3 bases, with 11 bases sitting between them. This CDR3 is CASSNTGVYNEQFF. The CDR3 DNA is TGTGCCAGCAGCAATACGGGGGTCTACAATGAGCAGTTCTTC. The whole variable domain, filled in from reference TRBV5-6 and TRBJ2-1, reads DAGVTQSPTHLIKTRGQQVTLRCSPKSGHDTVSWYQQALGQGPQFIFQYYEEEERQRGNFPDRFSGHQFPNYSSELNVNALLLGDSALYLCASSNTGVYNEQFFGPGTRLTVL.

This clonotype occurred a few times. This chain's CDR3 is CATSAPGGQGPYNEQFF. CDR3 DNA sequence: TGTGCCACCAGTGCTCCAGGGGGACAGGGCCCCTACAATGAGCAGTTCTTC. V is TRBV24-1 and J is TRBJ2-1; 9 bases line up with TRBD1. Germline CDR1 reads KGHDR; CDR2 reads SFDVKD. The CDR3 covers 17 residues. V gave up 5 bases and J gave up 2 bases; unmatched junction bases: 9.

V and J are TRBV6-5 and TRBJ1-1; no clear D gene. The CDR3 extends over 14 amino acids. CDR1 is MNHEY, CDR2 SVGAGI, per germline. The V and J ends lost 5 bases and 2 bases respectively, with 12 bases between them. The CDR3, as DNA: TGTGCCAGCAGTAATATACAAGGAAACACTGAAGCTTTCTTT. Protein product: CASSNIQGNTEAFF.

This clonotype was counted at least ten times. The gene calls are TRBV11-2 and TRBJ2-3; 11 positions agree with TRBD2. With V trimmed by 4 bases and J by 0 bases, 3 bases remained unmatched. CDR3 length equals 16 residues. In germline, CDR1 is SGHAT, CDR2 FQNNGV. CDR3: CASSSRLAGSTDTQYF. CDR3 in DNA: TGTGCCAGCAGCTCCCGACTAGCGGGAAGCACAGATACGCAGTATTTT. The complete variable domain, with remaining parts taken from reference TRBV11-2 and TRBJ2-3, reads EAGVAQSPRYKIIEKRQSVAFWCNPISGHATLYWYQQILGQGPKLLIQFQNNGVVDDSQLPKDRFSAERLKGVDSTLKIQPAKLEDSAVYLCASSSRLAGSTDTQYFGPGTRLTVL.

In DNA form, the CDR3 reads TGTGCCACCAGCAGAGACTTCGGCGGGGGGGCGGTGGAGACCCAGTACTTC. Encoded protein: CATSRDFGGGAVETQYF. The chain links TRBV15 to TRBJ2-5; 9 bases map to TRBD2. After removal of 0 bases from V and 5 bases from J, the junction contained 10 bases not matched to a gene. The CDR3 spans 17 residues. CDR1 is LNHNV and CDR2 is YYDKDF in the germline V gene (reference sequence).

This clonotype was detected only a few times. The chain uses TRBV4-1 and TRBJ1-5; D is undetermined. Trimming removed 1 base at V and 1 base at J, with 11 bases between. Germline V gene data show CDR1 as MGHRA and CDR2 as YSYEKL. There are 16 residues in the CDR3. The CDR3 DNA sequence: TGCGCCAGCAGCCAAGTGGCGTTCCCCAGCAATCAGCCCCAGCATTTT. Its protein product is CASSQVAFPSNQPQHF.

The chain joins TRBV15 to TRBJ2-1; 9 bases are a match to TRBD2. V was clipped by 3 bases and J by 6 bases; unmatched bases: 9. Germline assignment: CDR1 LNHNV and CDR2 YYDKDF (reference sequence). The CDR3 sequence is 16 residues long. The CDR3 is CATSRDETSGSNEQFF. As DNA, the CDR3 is TGTGCCACCAGCAGGGACGAGACTAGCGGCAGCAATGAGCAGTTCTTC.

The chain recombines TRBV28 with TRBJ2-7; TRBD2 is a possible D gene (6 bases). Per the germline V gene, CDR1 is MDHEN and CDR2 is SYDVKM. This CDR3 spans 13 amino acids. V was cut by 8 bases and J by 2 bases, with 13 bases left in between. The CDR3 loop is CASARTSPYEQYF. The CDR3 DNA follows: TGTGCCAGCGCCCGTACTAGCCCCTACGAGCAGTACTTC.

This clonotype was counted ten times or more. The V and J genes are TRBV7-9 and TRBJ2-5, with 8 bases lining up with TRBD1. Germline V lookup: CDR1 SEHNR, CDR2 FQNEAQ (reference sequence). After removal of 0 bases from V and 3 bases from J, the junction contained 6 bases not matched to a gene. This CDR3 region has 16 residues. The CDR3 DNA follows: TGTGCCAGCAGCTTAGCCGCCAGGGGGCCCAAAGAGACCCAGTACTTC. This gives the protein CASSLAARGPKETQYF.

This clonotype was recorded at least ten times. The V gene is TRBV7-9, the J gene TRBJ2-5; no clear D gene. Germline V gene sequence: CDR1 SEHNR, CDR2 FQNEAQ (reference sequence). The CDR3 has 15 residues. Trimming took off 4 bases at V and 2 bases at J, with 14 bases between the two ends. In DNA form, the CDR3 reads TGTGCCAGCAGCTCCCCGGACGTTTATCAAGAGACCCAGTACTTC. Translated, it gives CASSSPDVYQETQYF.

The CDR3 nucleotides read TGTGCCAGCAGTGAAACATGGACAGGAATGAACACTGAAGCTTTCTTT. It codes for CASSETWTGMNTEAFF. The chain carries TRBV6-4 and TRBJ1-1; 7 bases match TRBD1. The V gene end was trimmed by 3 bases and the J gene end by 0 bases; junction bases not matched to a gene: 7. The CDR3 extends over 16 amino acids. CDR1 and CDR2 (germline): MRHNA, SNTAGT.

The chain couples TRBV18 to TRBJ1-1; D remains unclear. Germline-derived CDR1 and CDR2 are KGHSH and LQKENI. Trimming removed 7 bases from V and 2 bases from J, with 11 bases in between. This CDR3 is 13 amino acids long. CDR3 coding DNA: TGTGCCAGCTATCTACAGCCTAACACTGAAGCTTTCTTT. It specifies CASYLQPNTEAFF.

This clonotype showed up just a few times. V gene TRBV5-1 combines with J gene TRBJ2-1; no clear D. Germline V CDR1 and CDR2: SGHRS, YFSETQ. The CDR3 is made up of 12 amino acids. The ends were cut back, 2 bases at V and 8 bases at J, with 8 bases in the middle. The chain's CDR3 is CASSFGADEQFF. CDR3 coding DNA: TGCGCCAGCAGCTTTGGCGCGGATGAGCAGTTCTTC.

The CDR3 loop is CATSSRENTGELFF. CDR3 coding DNA: TGTGCCACCAGCAGCCGTGAGAACACCGGGGAGCTGTTTTTT. The rearrangement links TRBV15 to TRBJ2-2; D is uncertain. The CDR3 is 14 residues long. The germline V and J ends were trimmed by 3 bases and 1 base, with 6 bases remaining between them. CDR1 and CDR2 from the germline V gene are LNHNV and YYDKDF (reference sequence).

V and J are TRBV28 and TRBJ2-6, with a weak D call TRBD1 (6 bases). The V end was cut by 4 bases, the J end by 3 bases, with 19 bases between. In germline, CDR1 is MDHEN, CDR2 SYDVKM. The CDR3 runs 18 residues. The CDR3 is CASSWWGLVGGGANVLTF. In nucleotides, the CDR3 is TGTGCCAGCAGTTGGTGGGGGCTTGTAGGAGGTGGGGCCAACGTCCTGACTTTC.

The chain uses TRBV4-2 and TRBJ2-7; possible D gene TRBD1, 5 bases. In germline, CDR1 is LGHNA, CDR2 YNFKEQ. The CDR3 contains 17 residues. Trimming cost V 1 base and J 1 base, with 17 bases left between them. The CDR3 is CASSQAGQVPGSYEQYF. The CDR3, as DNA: TGTGCCAGCAGCCAAGCCGGACAAGTCCCTGGGTCCTACGAGCAGTACTTC.